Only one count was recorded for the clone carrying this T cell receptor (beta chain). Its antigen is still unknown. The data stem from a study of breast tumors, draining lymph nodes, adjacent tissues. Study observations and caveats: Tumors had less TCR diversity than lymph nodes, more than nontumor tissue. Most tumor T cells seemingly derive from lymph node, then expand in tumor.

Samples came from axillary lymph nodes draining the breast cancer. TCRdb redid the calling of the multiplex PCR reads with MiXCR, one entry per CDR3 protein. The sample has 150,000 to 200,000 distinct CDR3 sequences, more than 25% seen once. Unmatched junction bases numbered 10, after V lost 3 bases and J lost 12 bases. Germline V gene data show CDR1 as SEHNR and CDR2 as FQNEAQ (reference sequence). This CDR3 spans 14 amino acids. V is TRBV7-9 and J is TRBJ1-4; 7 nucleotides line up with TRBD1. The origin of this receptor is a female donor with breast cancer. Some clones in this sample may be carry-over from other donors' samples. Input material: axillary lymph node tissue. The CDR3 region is CASSFQTGNEELFF. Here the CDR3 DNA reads TGTGCCAGCAGCTTCCAGACAGGGAATGAGGAACTGTTTTTT.